These 22 T cell receptor beta chains were sequenced from one sample in a study of blood T cell repertoires in COVID-19. This table comes from immunoSEQ multiplex PCR, and its TCRdb copy is limited to in-frame clones, with some not included. The data contain a few hundred thousand clones, over 75% of them singletons. Sequencing was done on a sample of peripheral blood. These receptors were collected from a human donor in a cohort sampled during active COVID-19.

The V and J genes are TRBV6-5 and TRBJ1-5; D gene uncertain. In germline, CDR1 is MNHEY, CDR2 SVGAGI. The V gene lost 4 bases and the J gene lost 4 bases, with 11 bases spanning the gap. The CDR3 consists of 14 residues. CDR3 sequence reads: CASSFGRPNQPQHF. The CDR3 nucleotides are TGTGCCAGCAGTTTCGGGAGGCCGAATCAGCCCCAGCATTTT.

The chain uses TRBV5-6 and TRBJ2-7; TRBD1 matches 7 bases. The junction had 10 bases not matched to a gene; V was cut back by 4 bases and J by 0 bases. Germline CDR1 SGHDT, CDR2 YYEEEE. This CDR3 region has 16 residues. The CDR3: CASSLEPGTASYEQYF. CDR3 bases: TGTGCCAGCAGCCTCGAACCCGGGACAGCCTCCTACGAGCAGTACTTC.

The genes are TRBV6-5 and TRBJ1-1; D not certain. Trimming removed 0 bases from V and 5 bases from J, with 10 bases in between. CDR1 is MNHEY and CDR2 is SVGAGI in the germline V gene. There are 14 residues in the CDR3. The CDR3, as DNA: TGTGCCAGCAGTTACTCGAGTGGAGGGACTGAAGCTTTCTTT. This translates into CASSYSSGGTEAFF.

The chain has TRBV7-9 and TRBJ1-1; D might be TRBD1 (5 bases). Germline V CDR1 and CDR2: SEHNR, FQNEAQ (reference sequence). The CDR3 is 12 residues long. V lost 2 bases to trimming and J lost 11 bases, with 12 bases between them. The CDR3 coding sequence is TGTGCCAGCAGCTTACTGGGGGGGAATGCTTTCTTT. It encodes CASSLLGGNAFF.

This clone was seen a few times. The V and J genes are TRBV4-1 and TRBJ1-1; possibly TRBD1 for D (6 bases). This CDR3 has 18 residues. Trimming stripped 4 bases from V and 3 bases from J, with 24 bases between. Germline loops: CDR1 MGHRA, CDR2 YSYEKL. The CDR3 sequence is CASSPINFLGQLDTEAFF. The CDR3 DNA reads as TGCGCCAGCAGCCCCATCAACTTCCTCGGACAGCTCGACACTGAAGCTTTCTTT.

The chain couples TRBV12-3 or TRBV12-4 to TRBJ1-5; possibly TRBD1 for D (6 bases). Trimming shortened V by 8 bases and J by 2 bases, and 10 bases separated the two germline ends. The CDR3 covers 13 residues. CDR3 coding DNA: TGTGCCAGCGCACAGGGAGGCAATCAGCCCCAGCATTTT. Protein sequence: CASAQGGNQPQHF.

V and J are TRBV5-4 and TRBJ2-7; D ambiguous. V lost 0 bases and J lost 1, with 11 bases in between. The germline V gene encodes CDR1 SGHNT and CDR2 YYREEE (reference sequence). The CDR3 contains 15 residues. CDR3 sequence reads: CASSLGGRSSYEQYF. In nucleotides, the CDR3 is TGTGCCAGCAGCTTGGGAGGTAGGAGTTCCTACGAGCAGTACTTC.

The CDR3 nucleotides read TGTGCCAGCAACGGAGGGACAGGGGTTCAATACGAGCAGTACTTC. It encodes CASNGGTGVQYEQYF. This sequence joins TRBV11-2 and TRBJ2-7, with TRBD1 identical over 10 bases. Germline V gene data show CDR1 as SGHAT and CDR2 as FQNNGV. This CDR3 is 15 amino acids long. The J segment lost 4 bases and the V segment lost 7 bases, leaving 10 bases of the junction unmatched.

The chain combines TRBV29-1 with TRBJ2-3; D call uncertain. CDR3 length: 14 residues. Germline V gene data show CDR1 as SQVTM and CDR2 as ANQGSEA. Trimming took 4 bases from V and 2 from J, leaving 13 bases between them. CDR3 residues: CSVVRSGTTDTQYF. The CDR3 DNA reads as TGCAGCGTTGTGAGGAGTGGTACCACAGATACGCAGTATTTT.

The chain is built from TRBV19 and TRBJ1-1; 8 bases match TRBD1. V lost 5 bases and J lost 0; bases outside the gene matches: 2. CDR1 and CDR2 (germline): LNHDA, SQIVND (reference sequence). The CDR3 runs to 14 residues. CDR3 nucleotides: TGTGCCAGTAGTGGACAGGGATTGAACACTGAAGCTTTCTTT. Its protein is CASSGQGLNTEAFF.

This clone was detected only once. The chain combines TRBV9 with TRBJ2-2, with 10 bases lining up with TRBD2. Unmatched junction bases numbered 4, after V lost 0 bases and J lost 5 bases. The CDR3 has 16 residues. In germline, CDR1 is SGDLS, CDR2 YYNGEE. In nucleotides, the CDR3 is TGTGCCAGCAGCGTAGCGGCTAGCGGGAGAACCGGGGAGCTGTTTTTT. It yields the protein CASSVAASGRTGELFF.

CDR3 in amino acids: CASSEGWRNQPQHF. The CDR3 DNA reads TGTGCCAGCAGTGAAGGGTGGAGGAATCAGCCCCAGCATTTT. The V gene is TRBV6-1, the J gene TRBJ1-5; no firm D call. The germline V and J ends were trimmed by 1 base and 4 bases, with 8 bases remaining between them. The germline gives CDR1 MNHNS, CDR2 SASEGT. This CDR3 has 14 amino acids.

The chain is built from TRBV5-1 and TRBJ1-5, with D perhaps matching TRBD1 (6 bases). Germline CDR1 reads SGHRS; CDR2 reads YFSETQ. The CDR3 runs to 16 residues. V lost 5 bases and J lost 2, with 17 bases in between. The CDR3 DNA reads TGCGCCAGCAGTCTAACAGGGCCCAGAGGCAATCAGCCCCAGCATTTT. This translates into CASSLTGPRGNQPQHF.

The V and J genes are TRBV3-1 (or the pseudogene TRBV3-2) and TRBJ2-7, with D tentatively TRBD2 (5 bases). V shed 5 bases and J shed 7 bases, with 12 bases lying between them. Germline loops: CDR1 LGHDT, CDR2 YNNKEL (reference sequence). The CDR3 runs 12 residues. The CDR3 DNA is TGTGCCAGCAGCACTCAGGCGGGTGAGCAGTACTTC. Amino acid sequence: CASSTQAGEQYF.

This clone was seen a single time. The V and J genes are TRBV6-5 and TRBJ1-2; 7 bases agree with TRBD1. V lost 5 bases and J lost 4; bases outside the gene matches: 4. This CDR3 region has 13 residues. From germline, CDR1 is MNHEY and CDR2 SVGAGI. The CDR3 DNA is TGTGCCAGCAGTCCTCAGGGGGGCTATGGCTACACCTTC. This encodes CASSPQGGYGYTF.

The chain is built from TRBV6-5 and TRBJ1-4; D remains ambiguous. The V end lost 6 bases, the J end lost 2 bases, and 10 bases lay between the germline ends. The CDR3 extends over 14 amino acids. The germline V gene encodes CDR1 MNHEY and CDR2 SVGAGI. CDR3: CASSRGDTNEKLFF. CDR3 in DNA: TGTGCCAGCAGCCGCGGGGATACTAATGAAAAACTGTTTTTT.

The V call is TRBV6-5, the J call TRBJ2-1, with 7 bases lining up with TRBD2. The V gene end was trimmed by 4 bases and the J gene end by 1 base; junction bases not matched to a gene: 7. This CDR3 has 16 residues. Germline CDR1 MNHEY, CDR2 SVGAGI. CDR3 loop: CASSSSGGISYNEQFF. The CDR3 bases are TGTGCCAGCAGTTCCTCCGGGGGGATTTCCTACAATGAGCAGTTCTTC.

The chain recombines TRBV28 with TRBJ2-7; 8 bases are shared with TRBD1. In germline, CDR1 is MDHEN, CDR2 SYDVKM. J gave up 4 bases and V 7 bases, and 12 bases lay outside the gene matches. The CDR3 is 15 residues long. CDR3 sequence: CASTPGTQGGYEQYF. CDR3 in DNA: TGTGCCAGCACGCCAGGGACACAGGGGGGATACGAGCAGTACTTC.

The chain is built from TRBV2 and TRBJ1-2, with a weak D call TRBD1 (5 bases). V shed 6 bases and J shed 4 bases, with 21 bases lying between them. The CDR3 spans 16 residues. Per germline, CDR1 SNHLY and CDR2 FYNNEI. The CDR3 spells CASSGGDSRGGYGYTF. In DNA, the CDR3 is TGTGCCAGCAGCGGGGGGGACTCTCGCGGAGGCTATGGCTACACCTTC.

The V gene is TRBV12-3 or TRBV12-4, the J gene TRBJ1-5; no definite D call. V was shortened by 6 bases and J by 5 bases, with 11 bases between the two germline ends. The CDR3 spans 13 residues. CDR3 region: CASSLSNYQPQHF. CDR3 nucleotides: TGTGCCAGCAGCCTATCCAATTATCAGCCCCAGCATTTT.

This CDR3 reads CASSSRQGISTDTQYF. CDR3 DNA sequence: TGTGCCAGCAGCTCAAGACAGGGGATTTCCACAGATACGCAGTATTTT. The chain uses TRBV5-4 and TRBJ2-3; TRBD1 matches at 8 bases. CDR1 and CDR2 from the germline V gene are SGHNT and YYREEE (reference sequence). The CDR3 contains 16 residues. The V and J ends lost 3 bases and 2 bases, in that order; junction bases with no gene match: 8.

CDR3 in amino acids: CASSLGRDRSEQFF. CDR3 sequence (DNA): TGTGCCAGCAGCTTAGGGCGGGATCGGTCCGAGCAGTTCTTC. The chain joins TRBV7-9 to TRBJ2-1; maybe TRBD2 (6 bases). The CDR3 runs to 14 residues. The germline gives CDR1 SEHNR, CDR2 FQNEAQ (reference sequence). Trimming left V 1 base short and J 10 bases short, with 14 bases between.